Following are 24 T cell receptor beta chains from one sample sequenced in a study of shared clonotypes between healthy human individuals. Generated by immunoSEQ multiplex PCR, the TCRdb table keeps only in-frame clones and is missing some. The sample holds nearly 750,000 clones, approximately 72% seen once. The sequenced sample was memory CD4+ T cells sorted from blood. The subset here: CD45RA-negative fraction. These receptors all come from a woman aged 30 to 39 in good health.

This chain uses TRBV5-4 with TRBJ1-3, with TRBD1 as a possible D gene (5 bases). CDR3 length: 19 amino acids. With 2 bases removed from V and 0 bases from J, the gap between germline ends came to 21 bases. From germline, CDR1 is SGHNT and CDR2 YYREEE (reference sequence). The CDR3 DNA follows: TGTGCCAGCAGCTTAGCAAAGGGGCCTCGCCAGGGCTCTGGAAACACCATATATTTT. Its translation: CASSLAKGPRQGSGNTIYF.

The chain carries TRBV5-4 and TRBJ2-6; D is uncertain. The CDR3 consists of 15 residues. Germline CDR1 is SGHNT and CDR2 is YYREEE (reference sequence). Trimming took 1 base from V and 3 from J, leaving 8 bases between them. The CDR3 loop is CASSLSVYGANVLTF. In DNA form, the CDR3 reads TGTGCCAGCAGCTTGTCGGTGTATGGGGCCAACGTCCTGACTTTC.

This chain connects TRBV2 to TRBJ2-2; D gene uncertain. The CDR3 sequence is 14 residues long. Trimming removed 4 bases at V and 3 bases at J, with 9 bases between. Germline V lookup: CDR1 SNHLY, CDR2 FYNNEI. The CDR3: CASSAHADTGELFF. CDR3 nucleotide sequence: TGTGCCAGCAGTGCTCACGCGGACACCGGGGAGCTGTTTTTT.

This clone came up a few times. This rearrangement joins TRBV27 to TRBJ1-2; no clear D. V was shortened by 6 bases and J by 6 bases, with 14 bases between the two germline ends. The germline CDR1 and CDR2 sequences are MNHEY and SMNVEV (reference sequence). This CDR3 spans 13 amino acids. In nucleotides, the CDR3 is TGTGCCAGCAGCCCCAGTTACAGTCATGGCTACACCTTC. As protein: CASSPSYSHGYTF.

The chain links TRBV19 to TRBJ2-5; 8 nucleotides align to TRBD2. J was trimmed by 0 bases and V by 8 bases; bases with no gene match: 11. CDR1 and CDR2 (germline): LNHDA, SQIVND (reference sequence). CDR3 length: 16 residues. CDR3 residues: CASVQTSGPYQETQYF. CDR3 bases: TGTGCCAGTGTTCAAACTAGCGGACCGTACCAAGAGACCCAGTACTTC. Using reference TRBV19 and TRBJ2-5 for the parts outside the CDR3, the full variable domain is DGGITQSPKYLFRKEGQNVTLSCEQNLNHDAMYWYRQDPGQGLRLIYYSQIVNDFQKGDIAEGYSVSREKKESFPLTVTSAQKNPTAFYLCASVQTSGPYQETQYFGPGTRLLVL.

This clone was seen a few times. The chain uses TRBV6-1 and TRBJ2-3, with D perhaps assigned TRBD1 or TRBD2 (5 bases each). The germline gives CDR1 MNHNS, CDR2 SASEGT. Deletions cut 10 bases from V and 0 bases from J, with 11 bases between. CDR3 length: 13 amino acids. The CDR3 DNA reads TGTGCCACAGGGAGACTGAGCACAGATACGCAGTATTTT. This sequence encodes CATGRLSTDTQYF.

The chain joins TRBV7-2 to TRBJ2-1; D ambiguous. The CDR3 is 12 residues long. Trimming stripped 5 bases from V and 8 bases from J, with 10 bases between. Germline V gives CDR1 SGHTA, CDR2 FQGNSA. The CDR3 bases are TGTGCCAGCAGCCCGGCACGTTATGAGCAGTTCTTC. It encodes CASSPARYEQFF.

V is TRBV6-1 and J is TRBJ2-7, with D tentatively TRBD1 or TRBD2 (5 bases each). This CDR3 has 14 amino acids. The ends were cut back, 7 bases at V and 5 bases at J, with 18 bases in the middle. The germline V gene has CDR1 MNHNS and CDR2 SASEGT. The CDR3 here is CASKKDRTRNEQYF. CDR3 sequence (DNA): TGTGCCAGCAAGAAAGACAGAACTAGGAACGAGCAGTACTTC.

This clone has ten or more counts. The J gene is TRBJ2-1, the V gene TRBV28; 12 nucleotides match TRBD2. Germline V gene data show CDR1 as MDHEN and CDR2 as SYDVKM. The V segment lost 6 bases and the J segment 7 bases; nucleotides outside the gene matches: 7. This CDR3 is 15 amino acids long. The CDR3 is CASSLAGGPLNEQFF. CDR3 bases: TGTGCCAGCAGCCTAGCGGGAGGGCCACTGAATGAGCAGTTCTTC. Full variable domain (remainder filled in from reference TRBV28 and TRBJ2-1): DVKVTQSSRYLVKRTGEKVFLECVQDMDHENMFWYRQDPGLGLRLIYFSYDVKMKEKGDIPEGYSVSREKKERFSLILESASTNQTSMYLCASSLAGGPLNEQFFGPGTRLTVL.

The V call is TRBV18, the J call TRBJ2-5; 10 bases map to TRBD2. The CDR3 length is 18 residues. V trimming: 0 bases; J trimming: 5 bases; junction bases outside the gene matches: 12. Germline lookup yields CDR1 KGHSH and CDR2 LQKENI. The CDR3 sequence: CASSPPTRTSGNEETQYF. CDR3 in DNA: TGTGCCAGCTCACCACCGACGAGGACTAGCGGCAACGAGGAGACCCAGTACTTC.

The chain recombines TRBV30 with TRBJ2-7; tentative D call: TRBD1 (7 bases). Germline V gives CDR1 GTSNPN, CDR2 SVGIG (reference sequence). This CDR3 is 14 amino acids long. V was clipped by 3 bases and J by 2 bases, with 14 bases between them. The chain's CDR3 is CAWSRQGGAYEQYF. CDR3 coding DNA: TGTGCCTGGAGCCGACAGGGAGGTGCCTACGAGCAGTACTTC.

The J gene is TRBJ1-5, the V gene TRBV6-5, with 9 bases identical to TRBD1. The J segment lost 7 bases and the V segment lost 5 bases, leaving 6 bases of the junction unmatched. The CDR3 runs to 14 residues. Germline loops: CDR1 MNHEY, CDR2 SVGAGI. This CDR3 is CASSPGQGMQPQHF. The CDR3 nucleotides read TGTGCCAGCAGTCCCGGACAGGGGATGCAGCCCCAGCATTTT.

The genes are TRBV2 and TRBJ1-1; tentative D call: TRBD1 (6 bases). V shed 5 bases and J shed 6 bases, with 10 bases lying between them. Germline values: CDR1 SNHLY, CDR2 FYNNEI. This CDR3 is 12 amino acids long. CDR3 bases: TGTGCCAGCAGTTCCAGGGGCCCTGAAGCTTTCTTT. This encodes CASSSRGPEAFF.

The chain carries TRBV6-6 and TRBJ2-3, with TRBD2 matching over 11 bases. Trimming took 6 bases from V and 7 from J; bases not matched to a gene: 9. CDR3 length: 15 amino acids. Germline CDR1 reads MNHNY; CDR2 reads SVGAGI (reference sequence). Here the CDR3 reads CASRPTSGSLYTQYF. The CDR3 DNA reads as TGTGCCAGCAGACCTACTAGCGGGAGTCTTTATACGCAGTATTTT.

Only one count was recorded for this clone. The gene calls are TRBV7-2 and TRBJ1-3, with TRBD1 identical over 11 bases. The V gene's germline CDR1 is SGHTA and CDR2 FQGNSA. V lost 0 bases to trimming and J lost 3 bases; unmatched junction nucleotides: 4. The CDR3 is 17 residues long. The CDR3 protein is CASSLAPGTGGGNTIYF. For the CDR3, the DNA is TGTGCCAGCAGCTTAGCGCCCGGGACAGGGGGTGGAAACACCATATATTTT.

Here the CDR3 reads CASSFGPGGYNEQFF. The DNA of the CDR3 is TGTGCCAGCAGTTTTGGGCCTGGGGGTTACAATGAGCAGTTCTTC. The chain recombines TRBV28 with TRBJ2-1; D may be TRBD1 or TRBD2 (5 bases each). CDR1 and CDR2 (germline): MDHEN, SYDVKM. The CDR3 contains 15 residues. V dropped 3 bases and J dropped 4 bases, with 13 bases sitting between them.

The chain recombines TRBV5-6 with TRBJ2-1; D not certain. V was cut by 4 bases and J by 10 bases, with 15 bases left in between. The germline V gene encodes CDR1 SGHDT and CDR2 YYEEEE. The CDR3 runs 13 residues. The CDR3 sequence is CASSDGPPEEQFF. The CDR3, as DNA: TGTGCCAGCAGCGACGGGCCTCCGGAAGAGCAGTTCTTC.

This chain connects TRBV18 to TRBJ2-3; D not certain. CDR3 length equals 13 residues. V gave up 3 bases and J gave up 3 bases, with 7 bases separating them. Looked up from germline, CDR1 is KGHSH and CDR2 is LQKENI. The CDR3 region is CASSPQTTDTQYF. The CDR3 DNA is TGTGCCAGCTCACCCCAGACAACAGATACGCAGTATTTT.

This chain connects TRBV6-6 to TRBJ1-5; TRBD1 aligns across 7 bases. This CDR3 region has 14 residues. J was trimmed by 7 bases and V by 5 bases; bases with no gene match: 8. Germline CDR1 MNHNY, CDR2 SVGAGI (reference sequence). For the CDR3, the DNA is TGTGCCAGCAGTCAGTCTACAGGGGACCAGCCCCAGCATTTT. Translation gives CASSQSTGDQPQHF.

Comments on this clone: A much larger clone differs by one base, so this may be a read error. The chain is built from TRBV7-9 and TRBJ2-2; D call uncertain. The CDR3 is 15 residues long. Trimming stripped 0 bases from V and 0 bases from J, with 5 bases between. Germline CDR1 reads SEHNR; CDR2 reads FQNEAQ (reference sequence). The chain's CDR3 is CASSLAQTNTGELFF. CDR3 DNA sequence: TGTGCCAGCAGCTTAGCTCAGACGAACACCGGGGAGCTGTTTTTT.

This chain uses TRBV7-9 with TRBJ1-2, with 8 bases lining up with TRBD1. Per germline, CDR1 SEHNR and CDR2 FQNEAQ (reference sequence). CDR3 length: 14 amino acids. The V gene end was trimmed by 0 bases and the J gene end by 8 bases; junction bases not matched to a gene: 5. The CDR3 here is CASSLADRAGGYTF. CDR3 nucleotide sequence: TGTGCCAGCAGCTTAGCGGACAGGGCGGGAGGCTACACCTTC.

This sequence joins TRBV11-2 and TRBJ2-3, with TRBD2 matching over 7 bases. The V segment lost 5 bases and the J segment 2 bases; nucleotides outside the gene matches: 10. CDR3 length: 16 residues. Germline V gives CDR1 SGHAT, CDR2 FQNNGV. The CDR3 DNA follows: TGTGCCAGCAGCCCCAACGGTCTAGCGGTCACAGATACGCAGTATTTT. This codes for CASSPNGLAVTDTQYF.

This clone was found a few times. The V call is TRBV28, the J call TRBJ1-2; D not certain. The CDR3 loop spans 16 amino acids. Germline CDR1 reads MDHEN; CDR2 reads SYDVKM. V was clipped by 6 bases and J by 5 bases, with 22 bases between them. The DNA for the CDR3 is TGTGCCAGCAGACCTAACCTACAGATCCCGAATTATGGCTACACCTTC. Its protein is CASRPNLQIPNYGYTF.

This chain joins TRBV5-6 and TRBJ2-5; no clear D. Germline CDR1 is SGHDT and CDR2 is YYEEEE. V was trimmed by 2 bases and J by 5 bases, leaving 10 bases between them. This CDR3 region has 13 residues. In DNA form, the CDR3 reads TGTGCCAGCAGCTTCGTAACGTCGGAGACCCAGTACTTC. Translated: CASSFVTSETQYF.